This record looks at one TCR beta chain sequence and its context. Germline V gene lookup returns CDR1 SGHRS and CDR2 YFSETQ. CDR3 length: 13 residues. Between the trimmed V and J ends, which lost 1 base and 7 bases, there was a span of 9 bases. The repertoire was sequenced with immunoSEQ multiplex PCR; TCRdb's copy has only in-frame clones and lacks some. In the table there are around 140,000 clones, 75% to 90% of which are singletons. The data stem from a study of blood T cell repertoires in COVID-19. In the study overall: Sites in the United States, Italy and Spain provided acute and convalescent COVID-19 samples.

The gene calls are TRBV5-1 and TRBJ2-1; possibly TRBD1 for D (5 bases). The TCR was taken from a human donor in a cohort sampled during active COVID-19. The specimen sequenced was peripheral blood. The CDR3 nucleotides are TGCGCCAGCAGCTTGCAGGGTGGGAATGAGCAGTTCTTC. Translated, it gives CASSLQGGNEQFF.